Each of the 20 T cell receptor beta chains below was sequenced from the same sample in a study of cytomegalovirus exposure and HLA in healthy donors. PCR was performed using 60 Vbeta and 13 Jbeta primers. TCRdb keeps only in-frame clones here, not all; method: immunoSEQ multiplex PCR. The sample yields approximately 300,000 clones, approximately 84% seen once. The sample was PBMCs. These receptors all come from a woman between 40 and 50 years old in good health and CMV-seropositive.

J is TRBJ2-1 and V is TRBV7-9; D may be TRBD2 (5 bases). The germline gives CDR1 SEHNR, CDR2 FQNEAQ (reference sequence). CDR3 length: 14 residues. Trimming left V 4 bases short and J 3 bases short, with 10 bases between. In DNA, the CDR3 is TGTGCCAGCAGCTCACCACGGGACTACAATGAGCAGTTCTTC. This encodes CASSSPRDYNEQFF.

The rearrangement links TRBV28 to TRBJ1-5, with D perhaps matching TRBD1 (5 bases). Germline V gene lookup returns CDR1 MDHEN and CDR2 SYDVKM. Trimming removed 6 bases at V and 8 bases at J, with 11 bases between. CDR3 length equals 12 residues. CDR3 sequence (DNA): TGTGCCAGCAGCCCTCCAGGGAAGCCCCAGCATTTT. The encoded protein is CASSPPGKPQHF.

The chain couples TRBV28 to TRBJ1-2; 7 bases fit TRBD1. J lost 6 bases, V lost 5 bases, and 12 bases had no gene match. In germline, CDR1 is MDHEN, CDR2 SYDVKM. This CDR3 is built from 15 residues. The CDR3 here is CASSPASTGRNGYTF. DNA for the CDR3: TGTGCCAGCAGTCCCGCCTCGACAGGGAGGAATGGCTACACCTTC.

This sequence joins TRBV6-1 and TRBJ1-1; 7 nucleotides line up with TRBD1. Unmatched junction bases numbered 9, after V lost 6 bases and J lost 2 bases. The CDR3 sequence is 15 residues long. Looked up from germline, CDR1 is MNHNS and CDR2 is SASEGT. CDR3 sequence reads: CASRSTGTPNTEAFF. CDR3 in DNA: TGTGCCAGCAGGTCGACAGGGACCCCAAACACTGAAGCTTTCTTT.

V is TRBV19 and J is TRBJ1-1; D not certain. Looked up from germline, CDR1 is LNHDA and CDR2 is SQIVND (reference sequence). CDR3 length: 16 amino acids. The ends were cut back, 5 bases at V and 4 bases at J, with 20 bases in the middle. The CDR3 protein is CASSPPFLLRGTEAFF. CDR3 coding DNA: TGTGCCAGTAGTCCCCCGTTTTTGCTTCGGGGCACTGAAGCTTTCTTT.

The rearrangement joins TRBV5-8 to TRBJ1-1; TRBD1 aligns across 10 bases. The CDR3 consists of 17 residues. Trimming cost V 3 bases and J 0 bases; bases outside gene matches: 8. From germline, CDR1 is SGHTS and CDR2 YDEGEE. The CDR3 DNA sequence: TGTGCCAGCAGCTCAGACAGGGGGCAAGGGATGAACACTGAAGCTTTCTTT. The encoded protein is CASSSDRGQGMNTEAFF.

The chain joins TRBV5-5 to TRBJ1-3; D is uncertain. The germline V and J ends were trimmed by 6 bases and 0 bases, with 13 bases remaining between them. CDR1 and CDR2 (germline): SGHKS, YYEKEE (reference sequence). The CDR3 totals 15 residues. In DNA form, the CDR3 reads TGTGCCAGCACCTATAGCGGCGACTCTGGAAACACCATATATTTT. Amino acids: CASTYSGDSGNTIYF.

This chain uses TRBV19 with TRBJ2-3; 7 positions match TRBD2. Germline assignment: CDR1 LNHDA and CDR2 SQIVND (reference sequence). The V and J ends lost 6 bases and 3 bases, in that order; junction bases with no gene match: 12. The CDR3 sequence is 16 residues long. The CDR3 protein is CASRPRAGVGTDTQYF. The CDR3, as DNA: TGTGCCAGTAGGCCCCGGGCGGGGGTCGGAACAGATACGCAGTATTTT.

This clone was observed a single time. This chain links TRBV7-8 with TRBJ1-5; a weak D match, TRBD1 (5 bases). This CDR3 is 13 amino acids long. The germline V and J ends were trimmed by 5 bases and 12 bases, with 17 bases remaining between them. Germline V gene data show CDR1 as SGHVS and CDR2 as FQNEAQ. CDR3 DNA sequence: TGTGCCAGCAGCAAGACACTGGACACTCACCAGCATTTT. Translation gives CASSKTLDTHQHF.

The chain uses TRBV6-5 and TRBJ2-7; TRBD2 matches 10 bases. Germline V gene data show CDR1 as MNHEY and CDR2 as SVGAGI. CDR3 length: 15 residues. V shed 0 bases and J 9 bases; nucleotides not matched to a gene: 8. The CDR3 coding sequence is TGTGCCAGCAGTTACTCGGACGGACAGCGGGAGGGGCAGTACTTC. It is translated as CASSYSDGQREGQYF.

The rearrangement uses TRBV25-1 and TRBJ1-2; 7 nucleotides match TRBD1. V dropped 3 bases and J dropped 2; count of bases not matched to a gene: 9. This CDR3 comprises 16 residues. Per the germline V gene, CDR1 is MGHDK and CDR2 is SYGVNS. The CDR3 DNA reads TGTGCCAGCAGTGAGACAGGGACCTCCCTAAACTATGGCTACACCTTC. Protein sequence: CASSETGTSLNYGYTF.

V usage is TRBV30 and J usage is TRBJ2-5, with D perhaps TRBD1 (6 bases). Germline V gives CDR1 GTSNPN, CDR2 SVGIG (reference sequence). The CDR3 loop spans 13 amino acids. Trimming cost V 2 bases and J 7 bases, with 14 bases left between them. CDR3 residues: CAWSPQGFMTQYF. The DNA of the CDR3 is TGTGCCTGGAGTCCACAGGGATTTATGACCCAGTACTTC.

The chain recombines TRBV21-1 with TRBJ2-5; the D call in the table, TRBD2, was not verified against the DNA. The J call is uncertain, as TRBJ2-7 better fits the DNA end. TRBV21-1 is a pseudogene locus. This CDR3 contains 16 residues. The DNA for the CDR3 is TGTGCCAGCAGCTTTGTAGCGGGACTAGCGGGAGTCGAGCAGTACTTC. Encoded protein: CASSFVAGLAGVEQYF.

The chain joins TRBV6-1 to TRBJ1-1, with 7 bases matching TRBD1. The J segment lost 3 bases and the V segment lost 4 bases, leaving 5 bases of the junction unmatched. The CDR3 sequence is 14 residues long. CDR1 is MNHNS and CDR2 is SASEGT in the germline V gene. CDR3 sequence (DNA): TGTGCCAGCAGTGTCGGGGACAGATACACTGAAGCTTTCTTT. It yields the protein CASSVGDRYTEAFF.

This clone was observed a single time. The rearrangement joins TRBV10-3 to TRBJ2-1, with 11 positions matching TRBD2. Germline trimming cut 0 bases from V and 4 bases from J; bases unmatched to any gene: 2. The germline V gene has CDR1 ENHRY and CDR2 SYGVKD. The CDR3 loop spans 16 amino acids. CDR3 amino acids: CAISESGTSGYNEQFF. DNA of the CDR3: TGTGCCATCAGTGAGTCCGGGACTAGCGGTTACAATGAGCAGTTCTTC.

The table lists this clone with a few counts. The genes are TRBV28 and TRBJ2-5; D is undetermined. This CDR3 is 12 amino acids long. Trimming left V 5 bases short and J 2 bases short, with 6 bases between. From germline, CDR1 is MDHEN and CDR2 SYDVKM. CDR3 nucleotides: TGTGCCAGCAGTCCCGGGCAAGAGACCCAGTACTTC. As protein: CASSPGQETQYF. Supplemented by reference TRBV28 and TRBJ2-5, the full variable domain reads DVKVTQSSRYLVKRTGEKVFLECVQDMDHENMFWYRQDPGLGLRLIYFSYDVKMKEKGDIPEGYSVSREKKERFSLILESASTNQTSMYLCASSPGQETQYFGPGTRLLVL.

The chain has TRBV10-3 and TRBJ1-6; 7 nucleotides agree with TRBD1. The germline CDR1 and CDR2 sequences are ENHRY and SYGVKD. This CDR3 region has 14 residues. With 7 bases clipped from V and 7 bases from J, the junction kept 7 bases outside the gene matches. CDR3 in DNA: TGTGCCATCAACCCAGACAGGGTAAATTCACCCCTCCACTTT. It encodes CAINPDRVNSPLHF.

This sequence joins TRBV11-1 and TRBJ2-7; maybe TRBD2 (6 bases). The CDR3 consists of 13 residues. Germline V gene data show CDR1 as SGHAT and CDR2 as FQDESV (reference sequence). The ends were cut back, 8 bases at V and 3 bases at J, with 14 bases in the middle. As DNA, the CDR3 is TGTGCCAGCTCCGTCGGGGGACTCTACGAGCAGTACTTC. This translates into CASSVGGLYEQYF.

The gene calls are TRBV29-1 and TRBJ1-3; possible D gene TRBD1, 6 bases. There are 13 residues in the CDR3. Trimming took off 5 bases at V and 4 bases at J, with 12 bases between the two ends. Germline V CDR1 and CDR2: SQVTM, ANQGSEA. CDR3 region: CSVTGTIGNTIYF. The CDR3, as DNA: TGCAGCGTTACCGGGACAATCGGAAACACCATATATTTT. The variable domain in full, with the rest retrieved from reference TRBV29-1 and TRBJ1-3, is SAVISQKPSRDICQRGTSLTIQCQVDSQVTMMFWYRQQPGQSLTLIATANQGSEATYESGFVIDKFPISRPNLTFSTLTVSNMSPEDSSIYLCSVTGTIGNTIYFGEGSWLTVV.

This clone is a singleton in its sample. V usage is TRBV6-6 and J usage is TRBJ1-4, with D tentatively TRBD1 (6 bases). The CDR3 length is 15 residues. V lost 7 bases and J lost 8, with 20 bases in between. Per the germline V gene, CDR1 is MNHNY and CDR2 is SVGAGI (reference sequence). In DNA, the CDR3 is TGTGCCAGCAAAGAAACACAGGGAGTGGGGGAAAAACTGTTTTTT. Encoded protein: CASKETQGVGEKLFF.